This T cell receptor beta chain was profiled in a study of blood T cell repertoires in COVID-19. In regard to this clone: Other DNA sequences in this specimen translate into the identical CDR3.

Profiling relied on immunoSEQ multiplex PCR, and the TCRdb table lists in-frame clones only, not all of them. The sample consists of about 230,000 clones, over 80% of them appearing once. CDR1 is KGHDR and CDR2 is SFDVKD in the germline V gene. Trimming cost V 7 bases and J 5 bases; bases outside gene matches: 1. The CDR3 consists of 12 residues. The rearrangement joins TRBV24-1 to TRBJ2-5, with 9 bases aligning to TRBD1. The receptor was derived from a woman in her seventies with active or convalescent COVID-19. Sequences were obtained from peripheral blood. The CDR3 loop reads CATRGQGETQYF. For the CDR3, the DNA is TGTGCCACCAGGGGACAGGGCGAGACCCAGTACTTC.